These 3 T cell receptor beta chains were all obtained from the same sample, sequenced in a study of cytomegalovirus exposure and HLA in healthy donors. Both 60 Vbeta primers and 13 Jbeta primers went into the PCR. Assay used: immunoSEQ multiplex PCR; TCRdb lists only in-frame clones, some missing. This sample has about 160,000 clones, with approximately 80% found just once. Sequencing was done on a sample of PBMCs. These receptors came from a woman aged 40 to 50 in good health and CMV-seropositive.

This clone was counted a few times. This chain joins TRBV30 and TRBJ1-6, with TRBD1 as a possible D gene (6 bases). CDR1 is GTSNPN, CDR2 SVGIG, per germline (reference sequence). The V and J ends lost 5 bases and 7 bases respectively, with 24 bases between them. The CDR3 contains 17 residues. CDR3 coding DNA: TGTGCCTGGGTACAGGGAAAAGGTCTTCTCCAAAATTCACCCCTCCACTTT. The encoded protein is CAWVQGKGLLQNSPLHF.

The count of this clone is one. V and J are TRBV9 and TRBJ2-2; perhaps TRBD2 as D (6 bases). Germline CDR1 is SGDLS and CDR2 is YYNGEE. CDR3 length equals 15 residues. V lost 2 bases and J lost 4, with 12 bases in between. The CDR3 loop reads CASSVGGTSTGELFF. The CDR3 DNA is TGTGCCAGCAGCGTTGGGGGGACCTCCACCGGGGAGCTGTTTTTT.

This clone occurred once. This chain connects TRBV27 to TRBJ2-3; D gene unclear. The CDR3 contains 15 residues. V dropped 6 bases and J dropped 0 bases, with 13 bases sitting between them. Per germline, CDR1 MNHEY and CDR2 SMNVEV (reference sequence). CDR3: CASRPDWSSTDTQYF. The CDR3 nucleotides are TGTGCCAGCAGGCCCGACTGGTCTAGCACAGATACGCAGTATTTT.